The 25 T cell receptor beta chains listed next were all sequenced from one sample in a study of cytomegalovirus exposure and HLA in healthy donors. PCR involved 60 Vbeta and 13 Jbeta primers. Here immunoSEQ multiplex PCR was the method, and the copy in TCRdb shows in-frame clones only, minus some. The sample records some 150,000 clones, around 84% being singletons. The sequenced material came from PBMCs. The source is a woman aged 18 to 35 in good health and CMV-seronegative.

In its sample, this clone was seen once. The chain uses TRBV14 and TRBJ1-4, with a tentative D call TRBD1 (5 bases). V shed 0 bases and J shed 12 bases, with 14 bases lying between them. Looked up from germline, CDR1 is SGHDN and CDR2 is FVKESK. CDR3 length: 14 residues. The chain's CDR3 is CASSQDDRGGELFF. CDR3 nucleotide sequence: TGTGCCAGCAGCCAAGATGACCGGGGGGGAGAACTGTTTTTT.

The chain joins TRBV5-8 to TRBJ1-4; 7 bases line up with TRBD1. V dropped 2 bases and J dropped 4; count of bases not matched to a gene: 5. Germline assignment: CDR1 SGHTS and CDR2 YDEGEE. The CDR3 runs 15 residues. CDR3: CASSFMGQSNEKLFF. The DNA for the CDR3 is TGTGCCAGCAGCTTTATGGGACAGAGTAATGAAAAACTGTTTTTT.

The chain joins TRBV11-2 to TRBJ2-3, with D maybe TRBD1 (5 bases). Trimming took off 2 bases at V and 5 bases at J, with 17 bases between the two ends. The germline V gene has CDR1 SGHAT and CDR2 FQNNGV. The CDR3 covers 16 residues. CDR3: CASSLPRPGRGDTQYF. Here the CDR3 DNA reads TGTGCCAGCAGCTTACCCCGGCCCGGAAGGGGAGATACGCAGTATTTT.

The chain joins TRBV10-3 to TRBJ1-6, with TRBD1 matching over 7 bases. Germline-derived CDR1 and CDR2 are ENHRY and SYGVKD. This CDR3 has 14 amino acids. The V and J ends lost 6 bases and 7 bases, in that order; junction bases with no gene match: 6. The CDR3 DNA reads TGTGCCATCAGAGGGGACAGCTCCAATTCACCCCTCCACTTT. This codes for CAIRGDSSNSPLHF.

V and J are TRBV4-3 and TRBJ2-7; 9 bases are shared with TRBD1. This CDR3 region has 16 residues. The germline CDR1 and CDR2 sequences are LGHNA and YSLEER. J was trimmed by 2 bases and V by 1 base; bases with no gene match: 6. CDR3 sequence reads: CASSQVRGTGTYEQYF. DNA of the CDR3: TGCGCCAGCAGCCAAGTGAGGGGGACAGGGACCTACGAGCAGTACTTC.

The rearrangement joins TRBV30 to TRBJ2-1; 10 bases fit TRBD1. Unmatched junction bases numbered 7, after V lost 2 bases and J lost 6 bases. Germline V CDR1 and CDR2: GTSNPN, SVGIG (reference sequence). This CDR3 has 15 residues. CDR3 protein: CAWSLGTGAGNEQFF. CDR3 DNA: TGTGCCTGGAGTTTAGGGACAGGGGCGGGCAATGAGCAGTTCTTC.

Written as DNA, the CDR3 is TGTGCCAGCATTGGTTGGGGCGGTGCAAACTCTGGGGCCAACGTCCTGACTTTC. This encodes CASIGWGGANSGANVLTF. The rearrangement links TRBV2 to TRBJ2-6, with a possible D match to TRBD1 (5 bases). V was clipped by 7 bases and J by 0 bases, with 19 bases between them. The CDR3 is 18 amino acids. CDR1 and CDR2 (germline): SNHLY, FYNNEI.

The V call is TRBV7-2, the J call TRBJ2-1; 7 bases are shared with TRBD1. The CDR3 totals 13 residues. Germline trimming cut 4 bases from V and 7 bases from J; bases unmatched to any gene: 4. The V gene's germline CDR1 is SGHTA and CDR2 FQGNSA. CDR3 coding DNA: TGTGCCAGCAGCTCGGACAGGCGGAATGAGCAGTTCTTC. This gives the protein CASSSDRRNEQFF. The complete variable domain, with remaining parts taken from reference TRBV7-2 and TRBJ2-1, reads GAGVSQSPSNKVTEKGKDVELRCDPISGHTALYWYRQSLGQGLEFLIYFQGNSAPDKSGLPSDRFSAERTGGSVSTLTIQRTQQEDSAVYLCASSSDRRNEQFFGPGTRLTVL.

The chain links TRBV9 to TRBJ2-7, with D perhaps matching TRBD1 (6 bases). The CDR3 loop spans 15 amino acids. From germline, CDR1 is SGDLS and CDR2 YYNGEE. Trimming took 0 bases from V and 3 from J, leaving 13 bases between them. The CDR3 sequence is CASSVGAGVIYEQYF. The CDR3, as DNA: TGTGCCAGCAGCGTAGGCGCAGGGGTGATCTACGAGCAGTACTTC. The full variable domain, in which reference TRBV9 and TRBJ2-7 provide the parts outside the CDR3, is DSGVTQTPKHLITATGQRVTLRCSPRSGDLSVYWYQQSLDQGLQFLIQYYNGEERAKGNILERFSAQQFPDLHSELNLSSLELGDSALYFCASSVGAGVIYEQYFGPGTRLTVT.

V gene TRBV19 combines with J gene TRBJ2-7, with 7 bases fitting TRBD1. V shed 4 bases and J 2 bases; nucleotides not matched to a gene: 11. The CDR3 loop spans 16 amino acids. Germline V gives CDR1 LNHDA, CDR2 SQIVND (reference sequence). This chain's CDR3 is CASSTSGTARAYEQYF. The CDR3 nucleotides read TGTGCCAGTAGTACGTCAGGGACAGCAAGAGCCTACGAGCAGTACTTC. The full variable domain, rest sourced from reference TRBV19 and TRBJ2-7, is DGGITQSPKYLFRKEGQNVTLSCEQNLNHDAMYWYRQDPGQGLRLIYYSQIVNDFQKGDIAEGYSVSREKKESFPLTVTSAQKNPTAFYLCASSTSGTARAYEQYFGPGTRLTVT.

This chain connects TRBV19 to TRBJ1-2; 7 bases fit TRBD1. Germline V gene sequence: CDR1 LNHDA, CDR2 SQIVND (reference sequence). This CDR3 region has 14 residues. V lost 5 bases, J lost 5 bases, and 8 bases stayed unmatched. CDR3 amino acids: CASSPDRASYGYTF. The CDR3, as DNA: TGTGCCAGTAGTCCAGACAGGGCGAGTTATGGCTACACCTTC.

The chain has TRBV27 and TRBJ2-1; maybe TRBD2 (5 bases). This CDR3 has 13 residues. Germline CDR1 is MNHEY and CDR2 is SMNVEV (reference sequence). Deletions cut 0 bases from V and 6 bases from J, with 6 bases between. In nucleotides, the CDR3 is TGTGCCAGCAGTTTATCGCGGGCCAATGAGCAGTTCTTC. Amino acids: CASSLSRANEQFF.

J is TRBJ2-2 and V is TRBV5-1; perhaps TRBD1 as D (5 bases). Trimming stripped 4 bases from V and 1 base from J, with 8 bases between. CDR3 length equals 14 residues. The germline V gene has CDR1 SGHRS and CDR2 YFSETQ. The CDR3 DNA sequence: TGCGCCAGCAGCATCGGACAGAACACCGGGGAGCTGTTTTTT. Protein: CASSIGQNTGELFF. The full variable domain, with the rest looked up from reference TRBV5-1 and TRBJ2-2, is KAGVTQTPRYLIKTRGQQVTLSCSPISGHRSVSWYQQTPGQGLQFLFEYFSETQRNKGNFPGRFSGRQFSNSRSEMNVSTLELGDSALYLCASSIGQNTGELFFGEGSRLTVL.

CDR3 region: CASSPGTDNSPLHF. In nucleotides, the CDR3 is TGTGCCAGCAGCCCCGGGACAGATAATTCACCCCTCCACTTT. The J gene is TRBJ1-6, the V gene TRBV6-5; 7 bases align to TRBD1. The CDR3 sequence is 14 residues long. The V segment lost 6 bases and the J segment 5 bases; nucleotides outside the gene matches: 4. Germline V gene data show CDR1 as MNHEY and CDR2 as SVGAGI.

V and J are TRBV27 and TRBJ2-2; tentatively, D is TRBD1 (5 bases). V was clipped by 5 bases and J by 3 bases, with 10 bases between them. Germline lookup yields CDR1 MNHEY and CDR2 SMNVEV (reference sequence). The CDR3 has 14 amino acids. CDR3 coding DNA: TGTGCCAGCAGTCGTCTAGGGGACACCGGGGAGCTGTTTTTT. It specifies CASSRLGDTGELFF.

This chain links TRBV4-3 with TRBJ2-3; TRBD1 matches at 12 bases. This CDR3 has 18 residues. The germline CDR1 and CDR2 sequences are LGHNA and YSLEER. Germline trimming cut 3 bases from V and 8 bases from J; bases unmatched to any gene: 15. CDR3 sequence reads: CASSHSPPGQGALATQYF. CDR3 nucleotide sequence: TGCGCCAGCAGCCATTCACCACCGGGACAGGGGGCCCTTGCTACGCAGTATTTT.

This chain connects TRBV10-1 to TRBJ2-4, with D uncertain. This CDR3 is 16 amino acids long. Per the germline V gene, CDR1 is WNHNN and CDR2 is SYGVQD (reference sequence). The V end lost 6 bases, the J end lost 0 bases, and 15 bases lay between the germline ends. DNA for the CDR3: TGCGCCAGCAGCGAGGACGCAAGACTAGCCAAAAACATTCAGTACTTC. It translates to CASSEDARLAKNIQYF.

The chain couples TRBV6-6 to TRBJ1-4, with D unclear. This CDR3 has 12 residues. The germline gives CDR1 MNHNY, CDR2 SVGAGI (reference sequence). Trimming removed 5 bases at V and 4 bases at J, with 5 bases between. The CDR3 coding sequence is TGTGCCAGCAGTCGCGATAATGAAAAACTGTTTTTT. It encodes CASSRDNEKLFF.

This CDR3 reads CASSLLPGSTDTQYF. Written as DNA, the CDR3 is TGTGCCAGCAGCTTGTTGCCGGGGAGCACAGATACGCAGTATTTT. This chain links TRBV5-5 with TRBJ2-3, with D perhaps matching TRBD2 (5 bases). V was trimmed by 1 base and J by 0 bases, leaving 9 bases between them. The germline V gene has CDR1 SGHKS and CDR2 YYEKEE (reference sequence). The CDR3 totals 15 residues. The full variable domain, with the rest looked up from reference TRBV5-5 and TRBJ2-3, is DAGVTQSPTHLIKTRGQQVTLRCSPISGHKSVSWYQQVLGQGPQFIFQYYEKEERGRGNFPDRFSARQFPNYSSELNVNALLLGDSALYLCASSLLPGSTDTQYFGPGTRLTVL.

The J gene is TRBJ2-7, the V gene TRBV18; 8 nucleotides align to TRBD2. The CDR3 is 15 residues long. J was trimmed by 2 bases and V by 2 bases; bases with no gene match: 5. Germline CDR1 and CDR2: KGHSH and LQKENI. The CDR3 region has the DNA TGTGCCAGCTCACCAAATACGGGAGGGCCCTACGAGCAGTACTTC. Protein product: CASSPNTGGPYEQYF.

This chain connects TRBV28 to TRBJ2-7; D not certain. CDR3 length: 11 residues. With 7 bases removed from V and 6 bases from J, the gap between germline ends came to 10 bases. From germline, CDR1 is MDHEN and CDR2 SYDVKM. The CDR3 reads CASNPWPEQYF. The CDR3 region has the DNA TGTGCCAGCAATCCGTGGCCCGAGCAGTACTTC.

The V call is TRBV28, the J call TRBJ1-1, with a possible D match to TRBD1 (6 bases). This CDR3 has 15 amino acids. V shed 3 bases and J shed 2 bases, with 13 bases lying between them. Germline CDR1 MDHEN, CDR2 SYDVKM. The CDR3 region is CASSFLGTINTEAFF. For the CDR3, the DNA is TGTGCCAGCAGTTTCCTCGGGACAATTAACACTGAAGCTTTCTTT.

This clone is a singleton in its sample. The chain combines TRBV5-4 with TRBJ2-5, with D possibly matching TRBD2 (5 bases). V shed 5 bases and J shed 2 bases, with 16 bases lying between them. Germline-derived CDR1 and CDR2 are SGHNT and YYREEE (reference sequence). The CDR3 is 15 residues long. The CDR3 sequence: CASRLNPGSQETQYF. The CDR3 DNA is TGTGCCAGCAGGTTAAATCCGGGATCTCAAGAGACCCAGTACTTC.

J is TRBJ2-7 and V is TRBV5-1, with D possibly being TRBD1 (6 bases). The germline CDR1 and CDR2 sequences are SGHRS and YFSETQ. Trimming left V 4 bases short and J 0 bases short, with 14 bases between. CDR3 length equals 15 residues. The DNA of the CDR3 is TGCGCCAGCAGCCACTCACGACAGGCCTCCTACGAGCAGTACTTC. This sequence encodes CASSHSRQASYEQYF. The variable domain in full, completed from reference TRBV5-1 and TRBJ2-7, reads KAGVTQTPRYLIKTRGQQVTLSCSPISGHRSVSWYQQTPGQGLQFLFEYFSETQRNKGNFPGRFSGRQFSNSRSEMNVSTLELGDSALYLCASSHSRQASYEQYFGPGTRLTVT.

This clone was found once. The chain is built from TRBV6-5 and TRBJ2-1; 14 bases fit TRBD2. This CDR3 has 15 residues. Germline-derived CDR1 and CDR2 are MNHEY and SVGAGI. Trimming removed 5 bases from V and 9 bases from J; junction bases left unmatched: 6. The CDR3, as DNA: TGTGCCAGCAGTAAAGGACTAGCGGGAGGAGGTGAGCAGTTCTTC. This sequence encodes CASSKGLAGGGEQFF.